This is a list of T cell receptor beta chains from one sample in a study of radiotherapy plus CTLA-4 blockade in lung cancer. The method was immunoSEQ multiplex PCR; TCRdb's version includes in-frame clones alone and lacks a portion of them. The repertoire has roughly 45,000 clones, about two thirds of them found once; the top ten carry around 25%. The sequencing here drew on peripheral blood, taken from a patient treated with radiotherapy plus ipilimumab. These receptors came from a human donor with non-small cell lung cancer who had a partial response to radiotherapy plus ipilimumab. The CDR3 runs from the conserved cysteine through the conserved F or W. The D gene is left open where the match is weak. Where a row states a size, it is once, few, many or the class of an expanded clone; other rows omit it.

V gene: TRBV4-1; J gene: TRBJ1-1; clone size: many; D gene: TRBD1; CDR3 protein: CASSHLQGADTEAFF; CDR3 DNA: TGCGCCAGCAGCCACCTACAGGGGGCGGACACTGAAGCTTTCTTT
V gene: TRBV7-2; J gene: TRBJ1-5; clone size: few; D gene: -; CDR3 protein: CASSHTTGTRGNQPQHF; CDR3 DNA: TGTGCCAGCAGCCATACCACAGGGACCCGAGGCAATCAGCCCCAGCATTTT
V gene: TRBV14; J gene: TRBJ2-7; clone size: -; D gene: TRBD2; CDR3 protein: CASSQGLAGPYEQYF; CDR3 DNA: TGTGCCAGCAGCCAAGGACTAGCGGGACCCTACGAGCAGTACTTC
V gene: TRBV5-5; J gene: TRBJ2-7; clone size: once; D gene: -; CDR3 protein: CASRGQGSANEQYF; CDR3 DNA: TGTGCCAGCAGGGGGCAGGGGTCCGCTAATGAGCAGTACTTC
V gene: TRBV7-6; J gene: TRBJ2-7; clone size: -; D gene: TRBD2; CDR3 protein: CASSQSSGGLGEQYF; CDR3 DNA: TGTGCCAGCAGCCAATCTAGCGGGGGGTTAGGCGAGCAGTACTTC
V gene: TRBV25-1; J gene: TRBJ2-7; clone size: -; D gene: TRBD1; CDR3 protein: CASSDYTGGLPYEQYF; CDR3 DNA: TGTGCCAGCAGTGACTATACAGGGGGTCTCCCCTACGAGCAGTACTTC
V gene: TRBV7-4; J gene: TRBJ2-3; clone size: -; D gene: TRBD2; CDR3 protein: CASSLRLAGQTDTQYF; CDR3 DNA: TGTGCCAGCAGCCTCCGGCTAGCGGGACAGACAGATACGCAGTATTTT
V gene: TRBV23-1; J gene: TRBJ1-5; clone size: -; D gene: -; CDR3 protein: CASSQSRQPQHF; CDR3 DNA: TGCGCCAGCAGTCAATCGCGTCAGCCCCAGCATTTT
V gene: TRBV19; J gene: TRBJ2-7; clone size: -; D gene: TRBD1; CDR3 protein: CASRRRADRAFEQYF; CDR3 DNA: TGTGCCAGTAGGCGAAGGGCGGACAGGGCTTTCGAGCAGTACTTC
V gene: TRBV30; J gene: TRBJ2-5; clone size: -; D gene: TRBD2; CDR3 protein: CAWSVGLAGAKWGQETQYF; CDR3 DNA: TGTGCCTGGAGTGTTGGTCTAGCGGGAGCCAAGTGGGGGCAAGAGACCCAGTACTTC
V gene: TRBV5-1; J gene: TRBJ1-2; clone size: -; D gene: -; CDR3 protein: CASSLGGLPYGYTF; CDR3 DNA: TGCGCCAGCAGCTTGGGAGGGCTTCCCTATGGCTACACCTTC
V gene: TRBV7-2; J gene: TRBJ2-7; clone size: -; D gene: TRBD2; CDR3 protein: CASSLVPQRTSGSEQYF; CDR3 DNA: TGTGCCAGCAGCTTAGTACCCCAGAGGACTAGCGGGAGCGAGCAGTACTTC
V gene: TRBV5-6; J gene: TRBJ2-7; clone size: -; D gene: -; CDR3 protein: CASTRIRKGGEQYF; CDR3 DNA: TGTGCCAGCACCCGTATTAGGAAGGGAGGCGAGCAGTACTTC
V gene: TRBV16; J gene: TRBJ2-7; clone size: few; D gene: TRBD1; CDR3 protein: CASSQSGQGAHEQYF; CDR3 DNA: TGTGCCAGCAGCCAATCGGGACAGGGGGCCCACGAGCAGTACTTC
V gene: TRBV6-5; J gene: TRBJ1-5; clone size: -; D gene: -; CDR3 protein: CASRPRGGSGQPQHF; CDR3 DNA: TGTGCCAGCAGACCCCGTGGGGGGTCCGGGCAGCCCCAGCATTTT
V gene: TRBV9; J gene: TRBJ2-3; clone size: -; D gene: TRBD2; CDR3 protein: CASSVPPGRGVPTDTQYF; CDR3 DNA: TGTGCCAGCAGCGTACCTCCCGGACGGGGGGTCCCCACAGATACGCAGTATTTT
V gene: TRBV5-6; J gene: TRBJ2-3; clone size: -; D gene: -; CDR3 protein: CASSLGGLITDTQYF; CDR3 DNA: TGTGCCAGCAGCTTGGGAGGACTAATCACAGATACGCAGTATTTT
V gene: TRBV27; J gene: TRBJ2-5; clone size: once; D gene: -; CDR3 protein: CATSPLTGGTVETQYF; CDR3 DNA: TGTGCCACCTCACCCCTCACTGGCGGGACGGTGGAGACCCAGTACTTC
V gene: TRBV10-3; J gene: TRBJ2-1; clone size: -; D gene: TRBD1; CDR3 protein: CAIRPGTGNYNEQFF; CDR3 DNA: TGTGCCATCAGACCCGGGACAGGGAATTACAATGAGCAGTTCTTC
V gene: TRBV15; J gene: TRBJ2-5; clone size: many; D gene: TRBD2; CDR3 protein: CATSRDRGGGGGAQYF; CDR3 DNA: TGTGCCACCAGCAGAGACCGGGGCGGGGGGGGTGGGGCCCAGTACTTC
V gene: TRBV4-3; J gene: TRBJ1-2; clone size: -; D gene: TRBD1; CDR3 protein: CASSRGDRENYGYTF; CDR3 DNA: TGCGCCAGCAGCCGCGGGGACAGGGAAAACTATGGCTACACCTTC
V gene: TRBV5-6; J gene: TRBJ2-6; clone size: few; D gene: -; CDR3 protein: CASSLNAVLSGANVLTF; CDR3 DNA: TGTGCCAGCAGCTTGAACGCAGTTCTCTCTGGGGCCAACGTCCTGACTTTC
V gene: TRBV30; J gene: TRBJ1-1; clone size: -; D gene: -; CDR3 protein: CAWSALGGNTEAFF; CDR3 DNA: TGTGCCTGGAGTGCCCTCGGGGGAAACACTGAAGCTTTCTTT
V gene: TRBV29-1; J gene: TRBJ1-3; clone size: -; D gene: -; CDR3 protein: CSVSDSNSGNTIYF; CDR3 DNA: TGCAGCGTGAGTGACAGTAACTCTGGAAACACCATATATTTT
V gene: TRBV5-1; J gene: TRBJ2-3; clone size: few; D gene: -; CDR3 protein: CASSFGGPNIGGTQYF; CDR3 DNA: TGCGCCAGCAGCTTTGGTGGCCCAAATATTGGAGGTACGCAGTATTTT
V gene: TRBV2; J gene: TRBJ1-5; clone size: -; D gene: -; CDR3 protein: CASSDGNQPQHF; CDR3 DNA: TGTGCCAGCAGTGACGGGAATCAGCCCCAGCATTTT
V gene: TRBV6-5; J gene: TRBJ1-1; clone size: -; D gene: -; CDR3 protein: CASSPALSSTEAFF; CDR3 DNA: TGTGCCAGCAGTCCTGCCCTCAGTTCCACTGAAGCTTTCTTT
V gene: TRBV5-1; J gene: TRBJ1-2; clone size: once; D gene: -; CDR3 protein: CASSLGASGGWGYTF; CDR3 DNA: TGCGCCAGCAGCTTGGGGGCCAGCGGTGGATGGGGCTACACCTTC
V gene: TRBV5-1; J gene: TRBJ2-1; clone size: -; D gene: -; CDR3 protein: CASSYNSYNEQFF; CDR3 DNA: TGCGCCAGCAGCTATAACTCATACAATGAGCAGTTCTTC
V gene: TRBV6-6; J gene: TRBJ2-5; clone size: -; D gene: TRBD2; CDR3 protein: CASRGGETQYF; CDR3 DNA: TGTGCCAGCAGGGGGGGGGAGACCCAGTACTTC
V gene: TRBV7-2; J gene: TRBJ2-7; clone size: -; D gene: -; CDR3 protein: CASSLGPGVDEQYF; CDR3 DNA: TGTGCCAGCAGCTTAGGGCCGGGAGTGGACGAGCAGTACTTC
V gene: TRBV11-2; J gene: TRBJ1-2; clone size: few; D gene: -; CDR3 protein: CASSFVTGDSGYTF; CDR3 DNA: TGTGCCAGCAGCTTCGTTACAGGTGACAGTGGCTACACCTTC
V gene: TRBV6-1; J gene: TRBJ1-5; clone size: -; D gene: TRBD1; CDR3 protein: CASSAGQGNQPQHF; CDR3 DNA: TGTGCCAGCAGTGCTGGACAGGGGAATCAGCCCCAGCATTTT
V gene: TRBV2; J gene: TRBJ2-7; clone size: -; D gene: -; CDR3 protein: CASSAYQEQYF; CDR3 DNA: TGTGCCAGCAGTGCTTACCAGGAGCAGTACTTC
V gene: TRBV9; J gene: TRBJ1-6; clone size: -; D gene: -; CDR3 protein: CASSVGKESPLHF; CDR3 DNA: TGTGCCAGCAGCGTTGGTAAAGAGTCACCCCTCCACTTT
V gene: TRBV29-1; J gene: TRBJ2-7; clone size: -; D gene: -; CDR3 protein: CSVEGGLDYEQYF; CDR3 DNA: TGCAGCGTTGAAGGTGGACTGGACTACGAGCAGTACTTC
V gene: TRBV10-3; J gene: TRBJ2-1; clone size: -; D gene: TRBD1; CDR3 protein: CATGGGDREPNEQFF; CDR3 DNA: TGTGCCACAGGGGGTGGGGACAGGGAGCCCAATGAGCAGTTCTTC
V gene: TRBV18; J gene: TRBJ1-5; clone size: -; D gene: -; CDR3 protein: CASSPGWGGQPQHF; CDR3 DNA: TGTGCCAGCTCACCGGGATGGGGGGGTCAGCCCCAGCATTTT
V gene: TRBV4-1; J gene: TRBJ1-2; clone size: -; D gene: -; CDR3 protein: CASSLGADGGHNYGYTF; CDR3 DNA: TGCGCCAGCAGCCTGGGAGCGGACGGTGGGCATAACTATGGCTACACCTTC
V gene: TRBV5-1; J gene: TRBJ2-1; clone size: -; D gene: TRBD2; CDR3 protein: CASSSGLAGSEQFF; CDR3 DNA: TGCGCCAGCAGCTCGGGACTAGCGGGCAGTGAGCAGTTCTTC
V gene: TRBV9; J gene: TRBJ1-1; clone size: -; D gene: -; CDR3 protein: CASSAWLHTEAFF; CDR3 DNA: TGTGCCAGCAGCGCGTGGCTTCACACTGAAGCTTTCTTT
V gene: TRBV5-1; J gene: TRBJ1-1; clone size: -; D gene: -; CDR3 protein: CASSLGATEAFF; CDR3 DNA: TGCGCCAGCAGCTTGGGCGCAACTGAAGCTTTCTTT
V gene: TRBV7-3; J gene: TRBJ2-7; clone size: -; D gene: TRBD2; CDR3 protein: CASSSSGGTYEQYF; CDR3 DNA: TGTGCCAGCAGCTCGAGCGGGGGGACCTACGAGCAGTACTTC
V gene: TRBV30; J gene: TRBJ1-1; clone size: few; D gene: -; CDR3 protein: CAWNGGGDRAFF; CDR3 DNA: TGTGCCTGGAACGGGGGGGGTGACCGAGCTTTCTTT
V gene: TRBV7-9; J gene: TRBJ2-5; clone size: few; D gene: -; CDR3 protein: CASSLARGTKETQYF; CDR3 DNA: TGTGCCAGCAGCTTAGCGCGGGGAACGAAAGAGACCCAGTACTTC
V gene: TRBV7-2; J gene: TRBJ2-3; clone size: -; D gene: TRBD2; CDR3 protein: CASSLGLAGGADTQYF; CDR3 DNA: TGTGCCAGCAGCTTAGGACTAGCGGGGGGAGCAGATACGCAGTATTTT
V gene: TRBV7-8; J gene: TRBJ2-7; clone size: few; D gene: TRBD1; CDR3 protein: CASSLGDRGHEQYF; CDR3 DNA: TGTGCCAGCAGCTTAGGGGACAGGGGCCACGAGCAGTACTTC
V gene: TRBV10-2; J gene: TRBJ1-5; clone size: -; D gene: TRBD1; CDR3 protein: CASSETGGNQPQHF; CDR3 DNA: TGCGCCAGCAGTGAGACAGGGGGCAATCAGCCCCAGCATTTT
V gene: TRBV2; J gene: TRBJ2-7; clone size: few; D gene: -; CDR3 protein: CASNGIGGYEQYF; CDR3 DNA: TGTGCCAGCAACGGGATCGGAGGCTACGAGCAGTACTTC
V gene: TRBV30; J gene: TRBJ2-5; clone size: -; D gene: -; CDR3 protein: CAWSRDSGGFGTQYF; CDR3 DNA: TGTGCCTGGAGCAGGGACAGTGGGGGGTTTGGGACCCAGTACTTC
V gene: TRBV7-2; J gene: TRBJ2-1; clone size: -; D gene: TRBD2; CDR3 protein: CASSLAASGNNEQFF; CDR3 DNA: TGTGCCAGCAGCTTAGCGGCTAGCGGAAACAATGAGCAGTTCTTC
V gene: TRBV27; J gene: TRBJ1-1; clone size: few; D gene: -; CDR3 protein: CASKRPGRWETFF; CDR3 DNA: TGTGCCAGCAAACGACCGGGTAGATGGGAGACTTTCTTT
V gene: TRBV5-1; J gene: TRBJ2-3; clone size: few; D gene: TRBD2; CDR3 protein: CASSLSTSARGDTQYF; CDR3 DNA: TGCGCCAGCAGCCTTTCGACTAGCGCCCGTGGAGATACGCAGTATTTT
V gene: TRBV6-1; J gene: TRBJ2-7; clone size: -; D gene: -; CDR3 protein: CASSAPLATYEQYF; CDR3 DNA: TGTGCCAGCAGTGCCCCCCTAGCGACCTACGAGCAGTACTTC
V gene: TRBV2; J gene: TRBJ1-5; clone size: few; D gene: -; CDR3 protein: CASSEAQGRGNQPQHF; CDR3 DNA: TGTGCCAGCAGTGAAGCGCAGGGTAGGGGCAATCAGCCCCAGCATTTT
V gene: TRBV19; J gene: TRBJ1-6; clone size: -; D gene: -; CDR3 protein: CASSPRDAGGNSPLHF; CDR3 DNA: TGTGCCAGTAGTCCCCGGGACGCCGGGGGGAATTCACCCCTCCACTTT
V gene: TRBV18; J gene: TRBJ1-2; clone size: -; D gene: TRBD1; CDR3 protein: CASSPLPLTGTGLGGYTF; CDR3 DNA: TGTGCCAGCTCACCGCTTCCGCTGACCGGGACAGGGCTGGGAGGCTACACCTTC
V gene: TRBV7-9; J gene: TRBJ1-2; clone size: -; D gene: TRBD1; CDR3 protein: CASSYSGTGGAYGYTF; CDR3 DNA: TGTGCCAGCAGTTATTCCGGGACAGGGGGCGCCTATGGCTACACCTTC
V gene: TRBV14; J gene: TRBJ2-3; clone size: -; D gene: TRBD2; CDR3 protein: CASSPLAGLASGTDTQYF; CDR3 DNA: TGTGCCAGCAGCCCCCTAGCGGGACTAGCGTCGGGCACAGATACGCAGTATTTT
V gene: TRBV7-2; J gene: TRBJ2-1; clone size: -; D gene: -; CDR3 protein: CASSLGLTGYSYNEQFF; CDR3 DNA: TGTGCCAGCAGCTTAGGGTTAACAGGATACTCCTACAATGAGCAGTTCTTC